This T cell receptor (beta chain) came from a study of CD8+ T cells in alopecia areata. Points on this clone: Its cognate antigen is unknown.

Study-wide points: Higher clonality and more expanded CD8+ clones appeared in lesional than normal scalp.

Specimens obtained from alopecia areata patients comprised lesional scalp punch biopsies and peripheral blood. cDNA reverse transcribed from extracted RNA served as the sequencing template. Libraries were prepared by immunoSEQ multiplex PCR; TCRdb keeps only in-frame clonotypes and omits some of them. The data show roughly 64,000 clones, about 44% seen once. The CDR3 spans 15 residues. V gave up 0 bases and J gave up 4 bases, with 12 bases separating them. Germline CDR1 is SGHRS and CDR2 is YFSETQ. Material for sequencing was NKG2D-low CD8+ T cells sorted from blood. This TCR was sampled from a human donor with alopecia areata. The chain uses TRBV5-1 and TRBJ2-3; D is possibly TRBD2 (6 bases). The CDR3 here is CASSLAFWEADTQYF. The CDR3 DNA follows: TGCGCCAGCAGCTTGGCCTTCTGGGAGGCAGATACGCAGTATTTT.